These 4 T cell receptor beta chains were all obtained from the same sample, sequenced in a study of beta chain features in type 1 diabetes. Their recognized antigens are unknown. Overall study results and limits: TCRB CDR3s from Type 1 diabetes patients were moderately but significantly shorter in all four CD4+ subsets.

Every isolated RNA sample was fully reverse transcribed, so sequencing captured expressed TCRB transcripts. Clones were sequenced by immunoSEQ multiplex PCR, and TCRdb holds only the in-frame ones, with some missing. The sample lists nearly 700,000 clones, around an eighth occurring once. Sequencing input: naive CD4+ T cells from blood. All receptors derive from a man aged 18 to 30 with type 1 diabetes.

V usage is TRBV6-1 and J usage is TRBJ2-7, with 8 bases identical to TRBD1. Germline CDR1 is MNHNS and CDR2 is SASEGT. This CDR3 is 15 amino acids long. V lost 4 bases, J lost 1 base, and 6 bases stayed unmatched. The CDR3 DNA follows: TGTGCCAGCAGTGCTGGGACAGGTTCTTCCTACGAGCAGTACTTC. It is translated as CASSAGTGSSYEQYF.

The chain employs TRBV7-2 and TRBJ1-5, with 10 bases fitting TRBD1. The CDR3 has 15 residues. V dropped 3 bases and J dropped 6; count of bases not matched to a gene: 5. Germline CDR1 reads SGHTA; CDR2 reads FQGNSA. CDR3 region: CASSLKTGGGQPQHF. For the CDR3, the DNA is TGTGCCAGCAGCTTGAAGACAGGGGGCGGTCAGCCCCAGCATTTT. Drawing the rest from reference TRBV7-2 and TRBJ1-5, the complete variable domain is GAGVSQSPSNKVTEKGKDVELRCDPISGHTALYWYRQSLGQGLEFLIYFQGNSAPDKSGLPSDRFSAERTGGSVSTLTIQRTQQEDSAVYLCASSLKTGGGQPQHFGDGTRLSIL.

The chain links TRBV5-4 to TRBJ2-7, with a possible D match to TRBD1 (6 bases). Per the germline V gene, CDR1 is SGHNT and CDR2 is YYREEE (reference sequence). CDR3 length equals 17 residues. V gave up 0 bases and J gave up 2 bases, with 18 bases separating them. The CDR3 protein is CASSLAPTGKVAYEQYF. DNA of the CDR3: TGTGCCAGCAGCTTGGCCCCGACAGGCAAAGTGGCCTACGAGCAGTACTTC.

This clone occurred a few times. The chain recombines TRBV2 with TRBJ1-1, with 11 bases fitting TRBD1. Trimming removed 6 bases from V and 5 bases from J; junction bases left unmatched: 5. Germline V gene lookup returns CDR1 SNHLY and CDR2 FYNNEI. The CDR3 has 14 residues. The CDR3 spells CASRTGQGATEAFF. CDR3 bases: TGTGCCAGCAGGACCGGACAGGGGGCGACTGAAGCTTTCTTT.